A single sample is the source of the 26 T cell receptor beta chains below, sequenced in a study of blood T cells in healthy people across ages. Primed by a sample-barcoded 5' primer and a J-beta primer mix, a second PCR proceeded for about 6 to 11 cycles. Via MiXCR, TCRdb re-called the 5' RACE reads, giving one row per CDR3 protein. Seen here are hundreds of thousands of distinct CDR3 sequences, 20% to 30% observed once, and the top ten hold under 3%. This same sample was also taken into another study, of T cells of mothers and their children.

Sequencing was carried out using blood. The receptors stem from a boy younger than 18 in good health.

Comments on this clonotype: At one end the junction does not follow the germline gene, possibly because of a read error. The chain links TRBV10-3 to TRBJ1-4, with a tentative D call TRBD1 (5 bases). The germline gives CDR1 ENHRY, CDR2 SYGVKD. This CDR3 contains 14 residues. CDR3 region: CAISESTGGEKLFF. In DNA, the CDR3 is TGCGCCATCAGTGAGTCGACGGGGGGTGAAAAACTGTTTTTT.

This chain joins TRBV6-5 and TRBJ1-2; D remains ambiguous. The germline CDR1 and CDR2 sequences are MNHEY and SVGAGI. Trimming removed 0 bases at V and 5 bases at J, with 7 bases between. The CDR3 spans 13 residues. CDR3 amino acids: CASSYSAVYGYTF. The CDR3 DNA reads as TGTGCCAGCAGTTACTCTGCTGTGTATGGCTACACCTTC.

The V call is TRBV9, the J call TRBJ1-4; the D is unclear. There are 16 residues in the CDR3. Germline CDR1 and CDR2: SGDLS and YYNGEE. V gave up 4 bases and J gave up 3 bases, with 16 bases separating them. This CDR3 reads CASSLAPSGSNEKLFF. The DNA of the CDR3 is TGTGCCAGCAGCCTAGCCCCCTCGGGGTCTAATGAAAAACTGTTTTTT.

This chain links TRBV20-1 with TRBJ2-3; 7 nucleotides agree with TRBD2. The CDR3 is 15 amino acids. Trimming removed 1 base from V and 8 bases from J; junction bases left unmatched: 12. Germline CDR1 DFQATT, CDR2 SNEGSKA (reference sequence). CDR3 DNA sequence: TGCAGTGCTAGAGGCATGCGGATCGGGGGGACTACGCAGTATTTT. Its translation: CSARGMRIGGTTQYF.

In its sample, this clonotype was seen many times. J is TRBJ2-5 and V is TRBV25-1, with 7 bases matching TRBD1. CDR3 length equals 16 residues. Trimming at V came to 2 bases and at J to 3 bases, leaving 9 bases not matched to a gene. CDR1 and CDR2 (germline): MGHDK, SYGVNS. The CDR3 nucleotides are TGTGCCAGCAGTGAAAAGGTCTATACAGGGGAAGAGACCCAGTACTTC. Protein: CASSEKVYTGEETQYF.

This clonotype appeared a few times. The CDR3 DNA sequence: TGTGCCAGCAGCGCGGACAGGGGGGGGAACCTGGAGCAGTACTTC. Its protein product is CASSADRGGNLEQYF. This chain joins TRBV7-9 and TRBJ2-7; 10 nucleotides line up with TRBD1. The V gene's germline CDR1 is SEHNR and CDR2 FQNEAQ (reference sequence). With V trimmed by 5 bases and J by 7 bases, 11 bases remained unmatched. The CDR3 has 15 residues.

The chain joins TRBV7-3 to TRBJ2-6; 7 bases align to TRBD1. Germline CDR1 SGHTA, CDR2 FQGTGA. V was pared by 2 bases and J by 3 bases, with 4 bases of the junction left unmatched. This CDR3 contains 16 residues. CDR3 DNA sequence: TGTGCCAGCAGCTTAGAAGGGGGCAATGGGGCCAACGTCCTGACTTTC. This translates into CASSLEGGNGANVLTF.

This chain uses TRBV29-1 with TRBJ2-5; 8 bases match TRBD1. The germline V gene has CDR1 SQVTM and CDR2 ANQGSEA. V lost 4 bases to trimming and J lost 11 bases; unmatched junction nucleotides: 15. The CDR3 extends over 14 amino acids. CDR3 loop: CSVGSLGTGGGQYF. The DNA for the CDR3 is TGCAGCGTTGGTTCATTGGGGACAGGAGGGGGACAGTACTTC. The entire variable domain, with the rest obtained from reference TRBV29-1 and TRBJ2-5, is as follows: SAVISQKPSRDICQRGTSLTIQCQVDSQVTMMFWYRQQPGQSLTLIATANQGSEATYESGFVIDKFPISRPNLTFSTLTVSNMSPEDSSIYLCSVGSLGTGGGQYFGPGTRLLVL.

The CDR3 coding sequence is TGTGCCAGCAGTCCATCTATCACAGATACGCAGTATTTT. Translation gives CASSPSITDTQYF. V gene TRBV28 combines with J gene TRBJ2-3; D not certain. This CDR3 comprises 13 residues. V lost 5 bases and J lost 2, with 8 bases in between. Germline V gene data show CDR1 as MDHEN and CDR2 as SYDVKM. Together with reference TRBV28 and TRBJ2-3, the CDR3 gives the full variable domain: DVKVTQSSRYLVKRTGEKVFLECVQDMDHENMFWYRQDPGLGLRLIYFSYDVKMKEKGDIPEGYSVSREKKERFSLILESASTNQTSMYLCASSPSITDTQYFGPGTRLTVL.

In this sample, this clonotype turned up a few times. V usage is TRBV5-4 and J usage is TRBJ1-1, with D possibly matching TRBD1 (5 bases). The germline V and J ends were trimmed by 6 bases and 1 base, with 13 bases remaining between them. This CDR3 is built from 14 residues. Germline CDR1 reads SGHNT; CDR2 reads YYREEE (reference sequence). The CDR3 protein is CASTPGGGNTEAFF. DNA for the CDR3: TGTGCCAGCACTCCCGGCGGGGGGAACACTGAAGCTTTCTTT.

The chain has TRBV24-1 and TRBJ2-5; 7 positions agree with TRBD2. This CDR3 comprises 15 residues. V was clipped by 3 bases and J by 0 bases; unmatched bases: 3. Germline V gene lookup returns CDR1 KGHDR and CDR2 SFDVKD. CDR3 coding DNA: TGTGCCACCAGTGATCGGGGAGGGTACCAAGAGACCCAGTACTTC. This sequence encodes CATSDRGGYQETQYF.

This clonotype was counted only a few times. V and J are TRBV5-1 and TRBJ2-2; TRBD1 is a possible D gene (5 bases). The V and J ends lost 2 bases and 7 bases respectively, with 9 bases between them. Germline V gives CDR1 SGHRS, CDR2 YFSETQ. The CDR3 consists of 13 residues. The CDR3, as DNA: TGCGCCAGCAGCTTAGGGGTTTACGGGGAGCTGTTTTTT. Amino acids: CASSLGVYGELFF.

The table lists this clonotype with a few counts. V and J are TRBV14 and TRBJ2-7; no firm D call. Trimming removed 4 bases at V and 3 bases at J, with 10 bases between. The germline gives CDR1 SGHDN, CDR2 FVKESK. The CDR3 runs 13 residues. CDR3 sequence: CASSPTAYYEQYF. The CDR3 DNA reads TGTGCCAGCAGCCCGACTGCTTACTACGAGCAGTACTTC.

The CDR3 loop is CASSPGRGVYYEQYF. CDR3 bases: TGTGCCAGCAGCCCAGGGCGCGGGGTGTACTACGAGCAGTACTTC. The chain carries TRBV27 and TRBJ2-5; tentative D call: TRBD2 (6 bases). Near its end, the DNA agrees better with TRBJ2-7, so the J call may be wrong. This CDR3 is built from 15 residues. Per the germline V gene, CDR1 is MNHEY and CDR2 is SMNVEV (reference sequence).

The chain combines TRBV6-1 with TRBJ2-3; TRBD2 matches at 11 bases. The CDR3 contains 21 residues. With 5 bases clipped from V and 0 bases from J, the junction kept 19 bases outside the gene matches. The germline CDR1 and CDR2 sequences are MNHNS and SASEGT. As DNA, the CDR3 is TGTGCCAGCAGTCCCGCGGGGCTAGCGGGAGGTATTCGTCTTAGCACAGATACGCAGTATTTT. Translation gives CASSPAGLAGGIRLSTDTQYF.

This clonotype was seen only a few times. V is TRBV6-6 and J is TRBJ2-4, with D maybe TRBD1 (6 bases). The CDR3 spans 15 residues. Trimming left V 5 bases short and J 8 bases short, with 19 bases between. The germline CDR1 and CDR2 sequences are MNHNY and SVGAGI (reference sequence). CDR3 sequence (DNA): TGTGCCAGCAGTGCCGGGACACGCCACGTCTACATTCAGTACTTC. Amino acids: CASSAGTRHVYIQYF.

This clonotype was seen more than once but under ten times. The chain recombines TRBV6-5 with TRBJ2-3; D gene ambiguous. The V and J ends lost 8 bases and 0 bases respectively, with 12 bases between them. The CDR3 contains 14 residues. CDR1 is MNHEY and CDR2 is SVGAGI in the germline V gene. The CDR3 coding sequence is TGTGCCAGCGCCCGAGTGGCGAGCACAGATACGCAGTATTTT. Its translation: CASARVASTDTQYF.

V is TRBV20-1 and J is TRBJ2-3, with D unresolved. V was cut by 0 bases and J by 0 bases, with 7 bases left in between. Germline V gene sequence: CDR1 DFQATT, CDR2 SNEGSKA (reference sequence). The CDR3 is 14 residues long. The DNA for the CDR3 is TGCAGTGCTAGAGAAACGTCTAGCACAGATACGCAGTATTTT. Its protein is CSARETSSTDTQYF.

In nucleotides, the CDR3 is TGCAGCGTGGGGGGGCTCCTGAACACTGAAGCTTTCTTT. This translates into CSVGGLLNTEAFF. The V gene is TRBV29-1, the J gene TRBJ1-1; perhaps TRBD1 as D (6 bases). The CDR3 has 13 amino acids. V was trimmed by 6 bases and J by 0 bases, leaving 11 bases between them. Germline V gives CDR1 SQVTM, CDR2 ANQGSEA.

This clonotype was seen at least ten times. The chain employs TRBV29-1 and TRBJ2-1; no firm D call. The CDR3 is 14 amino acids. V lost 4 bases and J lost 1, with 11 bases in between. Germline CDR1 reads SQVTM; CDR2 reads ANQGSEA. CDR3 amino acids: CSVVVRRSYNEQFF. Written as DNA, the CDR3 is TGCAGCGTTGTAGTCCGCAGGTCCTACAATGAGCAGTTCTTC.

The J gene is TRBJ1-2, the V gene TRBV9; TRBD1 might be the D (5 bases). This CDR3 spans 15 amino acids. With 4 bases removed from V and 6 bases from J, the gap between germline ends came to 19 bases. Germline V gene sequence: CDR1 SGDLS, CDR2 YYNGEE. CDR3 DNA sequence: TGTGCCAGCAGCCGGCTGGGAACAGGCGATGATGGCTACACCTTC. Translated, it gives CASSRLGTGDDGYTF.

The V gene is TRBV5-1, the J gene TRBJ2-5, with D possibly TRBD2 on 5 matching bases. Trimming shortened V by 1 base and J by 0 bases, and 10 bases separated the two germline ends. CDR3 length: 15 amino acids. Germline CDR1 is SGHRS and CDR2 is YFSETQ. This CDR3 is CASSLTSLHQETQYF. In DNA, the CDR3 is TGCGCCAGCAGCTTGACTAGTTTGCACCAAGAGACCCAGTACTTC. Combining the CDR3 with reference TRBV5-1 and TRBJ2-5 gives the whole variable domain KAGVTQTPRYLIKTRGQQVTLSCSPISGHRSVSWYQQTPGQGLQFLFEYFSETQRNKGNFPGRFSGRQFSNSRSEMNVSTLELGDSALYLCASSLTSLHQETQYFGPGTRLLVL.

The rearrangement links TRBV7-9 to TRBJ1-6; 9 positions agree with TRBD1. This CDR3 contains 14 residues. J lost 10 bases, V lost 5 bases, and 6 bases had no gene match. Germline CDR1 reads SEHNR; CDR2 reads FQNEAQ (reference sequence). CDR3 coding DNA: TGTGCCAGCAGCACAGGGGGCCGGGGGTCACCCCTCCACTTT. Translating it yields CASSTGGRGSPLHF.

The chain has TRBV7-3 and TRBJ2-5; no clear D gene. TRBJ2-1 matches the DNA end more closely, so the J call is doubtful. This CDR3 is 15 amino acids long. Germline loops: CDR1 SGHTA, CDR2 FQGTGA. The CDR3 protein is CASSITVSPYNEQFF. The CDR3 DNA is TGTGCCAGCAGCATCACTGTGAGTCCCTACAATGAGCAGTTCTTC.

The chain joins TRBV21-1 to TRBJ1-2; the table's TRBD1 call for D was not verified on the DNA. TRBV21-1 is described as a pseudogene. The CDR3 totals 17 residues. CDR3 nucleotides: TGTGCCAGCAGCAACCGGGACAGGCTGAATACTAACTATGGCTACACCTTC. It specifies CASSNRDRLNTNYGYTF.

The genes are TRBV12-3 or TRBV12-4 and TRBJ1-4; 9 bases are a match to TRBD1. The CDR3 spans 14 residues. Trimming cost V 7 bases and J 8 bases; bases outside gene matches: 8. In DNA form, the CDR3 reads TGTGCCAGCACTCGGACAGGGGAGGGGGAAAAACTGTTTTTT. This gives the protein CASTRTGEGEKLFF.